This T cell receptor beta chain came from a study of graft-versus-host responses after intestinal transplantation. Generated by immunoSEQ multiplex PCR, the TCRdb table keeps only in-frame clones and is missing some. Of approximately 5,000 clones in the sample, 29% are singletons; the top ten hold 5.4%. The CDR3 loop spans 16 amino acids. Germline lookup yields CDR1 LGHNA and CDR2 YNFKEQ. V lost 0 bases, J lost 6 bases, and 5 bases stayed unmatched. Sequenced material: alloreactive CD4+ T cells from a mixed lymphocyte reaction culture, taken before transplantation. Subset denoted: CFSE-low proliferating T cells sorted from roughly six-day pre-transplant mixed lymphocyte reaction (GvH or HvG direction). The origin of this receptor is a human patient who was an organ donor for intestinal transplantation. This rearrangement joins TRBV4-2 to TRBJ1-2; TRBD1 agrees at 12 bases. The CDR3 DNA is TGTGCCAGCAGCCAAGATATGGGACAGGGGGCTCATGGCTACACCTTC. Translated, it gives CASSQDMGQGAHGYTF.